This T cell receptor (beta chain) came from a study of STAT5B mutations in CD4+ large granular lymphocyte leukemia. Notes on the study in general: Patient CD4-sorted repertoires looked more clonal than healthy CD4+ repertoires, even without putative leukemic clones. Over 20% of private leukemic clonotypes occurred rarely in other patients' non-leukemic repertoires.

The table came from immunoSEQ multiplex PCR; TCRdb's copy has only in-frame clones and leaves some out. Of around 31,000 clones in the sample, just under 75% are singletons; the top ten hold 0.85% to 1.2%. In germline, CDR1 is GTSNPN, CDR2 SVGIG (reference sequence). The V and J ends lost 3 bases and 6 bases, in that order; junction bases with no gene match: 10. CDR3 size: 15 residues. Comment on this clone: Its antigen is currently unknown.

The clonotype originates from a human donor in good health. The sequenced material came from CD4+ T cells from blood buffy coats. J is TRBJ1-3 and V is TRBV30, with TRBD1 matching 8 bases. The CDR3 DNA is TGTGCCTGGAGCATTTCGACAGGGGACGTAAACACCATATATTTT. This sequence encodes CAWSISTGDVNTIYF.